A selection of T cell receptor beta chains follows, all from one sample in a study of cytomegalovirus exposure and HLA in healthy donors. The repertoire was sequenced with immunoSEQ multiplex PCR; TCRdb's copy has only in-frame clones and lacks some. The listing records 150,000 or so clones. Sequenced material: PBMCs. The receptors were gathered from a woman aged 45-59 years in good health and CMV-seronegative. The CDR3 runs from the conserved cysteine through the conserved F or W. The D gene is left open where the match is weak.

>NA|TRBV6-5|TRBJ1-5
CAASTEVNQPQHF
TGTGCCGCGTCGACAGAAGTCAATCAGCCCCAGCATTTT
>NA|TRBV4-2|TRBJ2-7
CASSQGVSYEQYF
TGTGCCAGCAGCCAAGGCGTCTCCTACGAGCAGTACTTC
>TRBD1|TRBV4-2|TRBJ1-2
CASSQEIRTGNYGYTF
TGTGCCAGCAGCCAAGAGATAAGGACAGGCAACTATGGCTACACCTTC
>TRBD1|TRBV7-8|TRBJ1-6
CASSSRERGQYNSPLHF
TGTGCCAGCAGCTCCAGGGAAAGGGGGCAATATAATTCACCCCTCCACTTT
>NA|TRBV7-9|TRBJ2-1
CASSLRRAEAYNEQFF
TGTGCCAGCAGCTTAAGGAGGGCAGAAGCCTACAATGAGCAGTTCTTC
>NA|TRBV4-1|TRBJ1-2
CASRGEANYGYTF
TGCGCCAGCAGAGGGGAGGCTAACTATGGCTACACCTTC
>TRBD2|TRBV28|TRBJ2-3
CASSVISGATDTQYF
TGTGCCAGCAGCGTGATTAGCGGGGCCACAGATACGCAGTATTTT
>NA|TRBV18|TRBJ2-1
CASSPTLHRDNEQFF
TGTGCCAGCTCACCAACTCTCCACAGGGACAATGAGCAGTTCTTC
>NA|TRBV18|TRBJ1-2
CASSPSGEGYGYTF
TGTGCCAGCTCACCATCCGGGGAGGGCTATGGCTACACCTTC
>TRBD2|TRBV7-9|TRBJ2-3
CASSLGTSGSVTDTQYF
TGTGCCAGCAGCCTCGGGACTAGCGGGAGTGTGACAGATACGCAGTATTTT
>TRBD1|TRBV6-1|TRBJ2-1
CASSARQGATYNEQFF
TGTGCCAGCAGTGCCAGACAGGGGGCGACTTACAATGAGCAGTTCTTC
>TRBD1|TRBV4-2|TRBJ1-1
CASSLLGQGWAEAFF
TGTGCCAGCAGCCTCCTAGGACAGGGTTGGGCTGAAGCTTTCTTT
>TRBD2|TRBV20-1|TRBJ2-7
CSAATSGIRYF
TGCAGTGCTGCGACTAGCGGGATACGGTACTTC
>NA|TRBV7-2|TRBJ2-7
CASSIQGLGYEQYF
TGTGCCAGCAGCATCCAGGGGCTTGGGTACGAGCAGTACTTC
>TRBD1|TRBV6-5|TRBJ1-2
CASSYIHTGGARGYTF
TGTGCCAGCAGTTACATTCACACAGGGGGCGCGAGAGGCTACACCTTC
>NA|TRBV7-3|TRBJ2-2
CASRYETGELFF
TGTGCCAGCAGATACGAGACCGGGGAGCTGTTTTTT
>TRBD2|TRBV4-1|TRBJ2-4
CASSQRLAGEAKNIQYF
TGCGCCAGCAGCCAACGACTAGCGGGGGAAGCCAAAAACATTCAGTACTTC
>TRBD1|TRBV12-5|TRBJ2-2
CASGPRQGLGGELFF
TGTGCTAGTGGTCCCCGACAGGGTTTGGGCGGGGAGCTGTTTTTT
>NA|TRBV19|TRBJ1-3
CASKTYDRQVENTIYF
TGTGCCAGTAAAACATACGACAGACAAGTGGAAAACACCATATATTTT
>TRBD2|TRBV19|TRBJ2-3
CASSVGTSGTDTQYF
TGTGCCAGTAGTGTTGGGACTAGCGGCACAGATACGCAGTATTTT
>TRBD2|TRBV9|TRBJ2-1
CASSATSARFYNEQFF
TGTGCCAGCAGCGCTACTAGCGCGCGATTTTACAATGAGCAGTTCTTC
>NA|TRBV7-8|TRBJ1-5
CASSSEPPNSNQPQHF
TGTGCCAGCAGCTCCGAGCCCCCAAATAGCAATCAGCCCCAGCATTTT
>NA|TRBV29-1|TRBJ1-2
CSVAGFDYGYTF
TGCAGCGTTGCCGGGTTCGACTATGGCTACACCTTC
>NA|TRBV10-3|TRBJ2-2
CAISESLAINTGELFF
TGTGCCATCAGTGAGTCGCTAGCGATTAATACCGGGGAGCTGTTTTTT
>NA|TRBV7-7|TRBJ2-4
CASSFFSEVLAKNIQYF
TGTGCTAGCAGCTTCTTTTCGGAGGTACTAGCCAAAAACATTCAGTACTTC
>NA|TRBV30|TRBJ2-3
CAWSVMGLGTDTQYF
TGTGCCTGGAGTGTGATGGGGCTGGGGACAGATACGCAGTATTTT
>TRBD1|TRBV6-5|TRBJ2-7
CASSSDRGRVNEQYF
TGTGCCAGCAGCTCCGACAGGGGGCGAGTAAACGAGCAGTACTTC
>NA|TRBV9|TRBJ1-1
CASSVEGGNTEAFF
TGTGCCAGCAGCGTAGAAGGGGGGAACACTGAAGCTTTCTTT
>TRBD1|TRBV6-5|TRBJ1-5
CASSYRQGDQPQHF
TGTGCCAGCAGTTATAGACAGGGGGATCAGCCCCAGCATTTT
>TRBD2|TRBV5-4|TRBJ2-7
CASRGDFNSYEQYF
TGTGCCAGCCGGGGGGACTTCAACTCCTACGAGCAGTACTTC
>NA|TRBV19|TRBJ2-1
CASNLRGGSPNEQFF
TGTGCCAGTAACCTAAGGGGGGGCTCCCCGAATGAGCAGTTCTTC
>TRBD1|TRBV5-1|TRBJ2-3
CASSLVQGADTQYF
TGCGCCAGCAGCTTGGTTCAGGGGGCAGATACGCAGTATTTT
>TRBD1|TRBV4-2|TRBJ1-6
CASSQEPHTGGDYNSPLHF
TGTGCCAGCAGCCAAGAACCCCATACAGGGGGTGATTATAATTCACCCCTCCACTTT
>TRBD2|TRBV7-9|TRBJ2-5
CASSGLTSGAEQTQYF
TGTGCCAGCAGTGGGCTGACTAGCGGGGCGGAACAGACCCAGTACTTC
>TRBD2|TRBV5-1|TRBJ2-1
CASSFPTYIAGGRHNEQFF
TGCGCCAGCAGCTTCCCCACCTATATAGCGGGGGGGAGACACAATGAGCAGTTCTTC
>NA|TRBV19|TRBJ1-1
CASSRLDTVPEAFF
TGTGCCAGTAGCCGCCTGGACACAGTTCCTGAAGCTTTCTTT
>NA|TRBV19|TRBJ1-2
CASSPTGTGNYGYTF
TGTGCCAGTAGCCCCACAGGAACCGGCAACTATGGCTACACCTTC
>NA|TRBV6-5|TRBJ1-6
CASTQQSSYNSPLHF
TGTGCCAGCACCCAACAGAGCTCCTATAATTCACCCCTCCACTTT
>TRBD2|TRBV5-4|TRBJ2-7
CASSSQRERGYEQYF
TGTGCCAGCAGTTCCCAGCGGGAGAGGGGCTACGAGCAGTACTTC
>TRBD1|TRBV5-1|TRBJ1-1
CASRVSAGGYTEAFF
TGCGCCAGCCGCGTATCGGCAGGGGGCTACACTGAAGCTTTCTTT
>TRBD2|TRBV27|TRBJ2-7
CASQPGGNYEQYF
TGTGCCAGCCAACCGGGAGGGAACTACGAGCAGTACTTC
>TRBD2|TRBV5-1|TRBJ2-2
CASSLRTSGTNTGELFF
TGCGCCAGCAGCTTGAGGACTAGCGGGACAAACACCGGGGAGCTGTTTTTT
>TRBD1|TRBV9|TRBJ2-1
CASSGGQGYYNEQFF
TGTGCCAGCAGTGGTGGACAGGGTTACTACAATGAGCAGTTCTTC
>TRBD1|TRBV6-5|TRBJ2-7
CASSPTTGGNEQYF
TGTGCCAGCAGCCCTACGACAGGGGGGAACGAGCAGTACTTC
>NA|TRBV13|TRBJ2-5
CASSYRDSVETQYF
TGTGCCAGCAGCTACAGGGATTCTGTCGAGACCCAGTACTTC
>NA|TRBV25-1|TRBJ1-5
CASSEDVGQSQPQHF
TGTGCCAGCAGTGAAGACGTGGGGCAGAGTCAGCCCCAGCATTTT
>NA|TRBV30|TRBJ1-2
CAWGKEREDGYTF
TGTGCCTGGGGAAAGGAAAGGGAGGATGGCTACACCTTC
>TRBD1|TRBV9|TRBJ1-1
CATSTGDGNTEAFF
TGTGCCACTTCGACAGGGGATGGGAACACTGAAGCTTTCTTT